Listed below are T cell receptor beta chains from one sample, sequenced in a study of HIV-infected patients and healthy controls. TCRdb recomputed calls from the 5' RACE reads with MiXCR, one row per CDR3 protein. Of 8,000 to 9,500 distinct CDR3 sequences in the sample, roughly 9.4% are singletons; the top ten hold around a fifth. Sequencing was performed on blood, taken during antiretroviral therapy. Receptor source: an adult with HIV infection. Both conserved end residues are part of each CDR3. Each record gives: D gene, V gene, clone size, J gene, CDR3 DNA, CDR3 protein. A D gene is named only where the DNA matches it firmly. Clone size appears in some rows only: once, few, many, or a class for an expanded clone.

D gene: -; V gene: TRBV7-9; clone size: medium-sized; J gene: TRBJ2-5; CDR3 DNA: TGTGCCAGCAGCGTATACGGGGGTAGGCAAGAGACCCAGTACTTC; CDR3 protein: CASSVYGGRQETQYF
D gene: -; V gene: TRBV12-3/TRBV12-4; clone size: many; J gene: TRBJ1-5; CDR3 DNA: TGTGCCAGCAGTCCCTCCGGGAGTAGCAATCAGCCCCAGCATTTT; CDR3 protein: CASSPSGSSNQPQHF
D gene: TRBD1; V gene: TRBV29-1; clone size: many; J gene: TRBJ1-2; CDR3 DNA: TGCAGCGCCGAGCGGGACAGGGCAAGGGGCTACACCTTC; CDR3 protein: CSAERDRARGYTF
D gene: -; V gene: TRBV5-1; clone size: -; J gene: TRBJ2-3; CDR3 DNA: TGCGCCAGCAGCTTGGAACAGAGAAGGAGGGATACGCAGTATTTT; CDR3 protein: CASSLEQRRRDTQYF
D gene: -; V gene: TRBV20-1; clone size: medium-sized; J gene: TRBJ1-6; CDR3 DNA: TGCAGTGCTAGGGGAGGGGCGAGCTTAGATTCACCCCTCCACTTT; CDR3 protein: CSARGGASLDSPLHF
D gene: TRBD1; V gene: TRBV29-1; clone size: many; J gene: TRBJ2-1; CDR3 DNA: TGCAGCGTTGAAGATCCGGGACAGAGCTCCTACAATGAGCAGTTCTTC; CDR3 protein: CSVEDPGQSSYNEQFF
D gene: TRBD1; V gene: TRBV5-1; clone size: medium-sized; J gene: TRBJ1-1; CDR3 DNA: TGCGCCAGCAGCTCCCCTACCTCGCCGGGACAGGGCCGCGCATACACTGAAGCTTTCTTT; CDR3 protein: CASSSPTSPGQGRAYTEAFF
D gene: -; V gene: TRBV5-1; clone size: medium-sized; J gene: TRBJ2-5; CDR3 DNA: TGCGCCAGCAGCTTAGAGTGGGAGACCCAGTACTTC; CDR3 protein: CASSLEWETQYF
D gene: -; V gene: TRBV6-5; clone size: medium-sized; J gene: TRBJ1-1; CDR3 DNA: TGTGCCAGCAGTTCCCCACAGGGTGTCACTGAAGCTTTCTTT; CDR3 protein: CASSSPQGVTEAFF
D gene: -; V gene: TRBV14; clone size: many; J gene: TRBJ1-1; CDR3 DNA: TGTGCCAGCAGCCATTTAGGAACTGAAGCTTTCTTT; CDR3 protein: CASSHLGTEAFF
D gene: -; V gene: TRBV12-3/TRBV12-4; clone size: few; J gene: TRBJ1-2; CDR3 DNA: TGTGCCAGCAGCCTACCGCCAGGGAACACCTTC; CDR3 protein: CASSLPPGNTF
D gene: TRBD1; V gene: TRBV2; clone size: many; J gene: TRBJ1-1; CDR3 DNA: TGTGCCAGCAACGGACAGGGGGTCAACACTGAAGCTTTCTTT; CDR3 protein: CASNGQGVNTEAFF
D gene: -; V gene: TRBV20-1; clone size: many; J gene: TRBJ2-5; CDR3 DNA: TGCAGTGCTATCTCCGGGACCACCCACCTCTTC; CDR3 protein: CSAISGTTHLF
D gene: -; V gene: TRBV3-1; clone size: many; J gene: TRBJ1-1; CDR3 DNA: TGTGCCAGCAGCCAAGGGCTCGGCACTGAAGCTTTCTTT; CDR3 protein: CASSQGLGTEAFF
D gene: -; V gene: TRBV4-1; clone size: -; J gene: TRBJ2-1; CDR3 DNA: TGCGCCAGCAGCCCTGAACACCTCAATGAGCAGTTCTTC; CDR3 protein: CASSPEHLNEQFF
D gene: -; V gene: TRBV20-1; clone size: -; J gene: TRBJ1-5; CDR3 DNA: TGCAGTGCTAAAGAGGGTTATAATCAGCCCCAGCATTTT; CDR3 protein: CSAKEGYNQPQHF
D gene: -; V gene: TRBV29-1; clone size: medium-sized; J gene: TRBJ1-2; CDR3 DNA: TGCAGCGTTGGAGGCTGGGGAAGTTATGGCTACACCTTC; CDR3 protein: CSVGGWGSYGYTF
D gene: -; V gene: TRBV7-9; clone size: -; J gene: TRBJ2-3; CDR3 DNA: TGTGCCAGCAGCCGCAGCGGACTCGAGATCACAGATACGCAGTATTTT; CDR3 protein: CASSRSGLEITDTQYF
D gene: -; V gene: TRBV7-2; clone size: medium-sized; J gene: TRBJ2-3; CDR3 DNA: TGTGCCAGCAGCTTAGCGCCCACAGATACGCAGTATTTT; CDR3 protein: CASSLAPTDTQYF
D gene: -; V gene: TRBV12-3/TRBV12-4; clone size: medium-sized; J gene: TRBJ1-3; CDR3 DNA: TGTGCCAGCAGGAGATTCTCTGGAAACACCATATATTTT; CDR3 protein: CASRRFSGNTIYF